This T cell receptor beta chain comes out of a study of tumor-infiltrating lymphocytes in oesophageal squamous cell carcinoma. One entry per CDR3 protein, called by TCRdb with MiXCR from the PCR reads. In the table there are 10,000 to 15,000 distinct CDR3 sequences, roughly 55% of which are singletons. The receptor comes from a female donor with esophageal squamous cell carcinoma. The sample was esophageal tumor tissue.

CDR3 nucleotide sequence: TGTGCCAGCAGACCGACTAGCGGGAGACTTCAAGAGACCCAGTACTTC. This sequence encodes CASRPTSGRLQETQYF. The chain has TRBV7-6 and TRBJ2-5; 12 nucleotides match TRBD2. In germline, CDR1 is SGHVS, CDR2 FNYEAQ. Trimming at V came to 6 bases and at J to 2 bases, leaving 7 bases not matched to a gene. The CDR3 totals 16 residues.